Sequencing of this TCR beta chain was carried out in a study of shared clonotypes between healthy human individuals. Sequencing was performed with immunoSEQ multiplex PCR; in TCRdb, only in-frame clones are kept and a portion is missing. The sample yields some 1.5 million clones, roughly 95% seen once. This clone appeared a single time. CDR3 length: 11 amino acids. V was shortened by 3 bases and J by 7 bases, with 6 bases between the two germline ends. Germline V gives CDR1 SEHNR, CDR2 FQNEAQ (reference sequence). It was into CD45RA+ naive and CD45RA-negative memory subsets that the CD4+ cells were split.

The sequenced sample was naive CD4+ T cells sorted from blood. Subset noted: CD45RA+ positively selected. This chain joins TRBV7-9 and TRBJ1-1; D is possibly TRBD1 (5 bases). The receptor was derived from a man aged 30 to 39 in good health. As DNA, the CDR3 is TGTGCCAGCAGCTTGACAGTTGAAGCTTTCTTT. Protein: CASSLTVEAFF.